Presented here are 3 T cell receptor beta chains from one specimen sequenced in a study of blood T cells in healthy people across ages. With a J-beta primer mix and a sample-barcoded 5' primer, a second PCR ran about 6 to 11 cycles. TCRdb reanalysed the 5' RACE reads using MiXCR and keeps one entry per CDR3 protein. The table includes around 1,900,000 distinct CDR3 sequences, around 42% detected once. Sequencing used blood. The source of these receptors is a human donor in good health.

The CDR3 region is CSVREGNRDEQFF. CDR3 bases: TGCAGCGTTCGGGAGGGGAATAGGGATGAGCAGTTCTTC. The chain has TRBV29-1 and TRBJ2-1; 8 bases align to TRBD2. V shed 5 bases and J 8 bases; nucleotides not matched to a gene: 8. The CDR3 spans 13 residues. Germline assignment: CDR1 SQVTM and CDR2 ANQGSEA.

There are a few counts of this clonotype. This rearrangement joins TRBV28 to TRBJ2-4, with D tentatively TRBD2 (6 bases). The end of the DNA is better explained by TRBJ2-7, so the J call may be wrong. CDR3 length: 15 amino acids. Germline lookup yields CDR1 MDHEN and CDR2 SYDVKM. The CDR3 is CASSDGTVNSYEQYF. For the CDR3, the DNA is TGTGCCAGCAGCGACGGGACTGTGAATAGCTACGAGCAGTACTTC.

Remarks on this clonotype: This may stem from a read error, because a much larger clone lies one nucleotide away. The chain employs TRBV11-2 and TRBJ2-1; D remains unclear. The CDR3 totals 15 residues. Germline values: CDR1 SGHAT, CDR2 FQNNGV. V gave up 1 base and J gave up 8 bases, with 15 bases separating them. The CDR3 bases are TGTGCCAGCAGCTTAGGATCTCAGAACCCCCATGAGCAGTTCTTC. Amino acid sequence: CASSLGSQNPHEQFF.